The 15 T cell receptor beta chains in this list originate from one sample, sequenced in a study of OX40 agonist ivuxolimab in advanced cancers. Generated by immunoSEQ multiplex PCR, the TCRdb table keeps only in-frame clones and is missing some. Among under 80,000 clones, over 80% were seen once, and the ten largest hold approximately 0.3%. Sample: CD4+ or CD8+ T cells sorted from blood, taken in a trial of the OX40 agonist ivuxolimab. Every receptor here comes from an adult with an advanced solid tumor such as melanoma, head and neck, liver or kidney cancer.

The chain has TRBV6-6 and TRBJ1-3; D gene unclear. The ends were cut back, 7 bases at V and 0 bases at J, with 10 bases in the middle. Germline CDR1 and CDR2: MNHNY and SVGAGI (reference sequence). There are 14 residues in the CDR3. CDR3 sequence (DNA): TGTGCCAGCAATTCAGGATACTCTGGAAACACCATATATTTT. It specifies CASNSGYSGNTIYF.

The J gene is TRBJ2-1, the V gene TRBV7-9, with TRBD2 identical over 16 bases. The germline gives CDR1 SEHNR, CDR2 FQNEAQ (reference sequence). Trimming took 1 base from V and 12 from J; bases not matched to a gene: 6. The CDR3 totals 16 residues. CDR3: CASSLDGTSGRAPQFF. The CDR3, as DNA: TGTGCCAGCAGCTTAGATGGGACTAGCGGGAGGGCCCCGCAGTTCTTC. Full variable domain (rest looked up from reference TRBV7-9 and TRBJ2-1): DTGVSQNPRHKITKRGQNVTFRCDPISEHNRLYWYRQTLGQGPEFLTYFQNEAQLEKSRLLSDRFSAERPKGSFSTLEIQRTEQGDSAMYLCASSLDGTSGRAPQFFGPGTRLTVL.

V gene TRBV12-5 combines with J gene TRBJ1-5; D is undetermined. The CDR3 consists of 12 residues. Trimming took 6 bases from V and 1 from J, leaving 4 bases between them. CDR1 LGHNT and CDR2 FRNRAP come from the germline V gene. The CDR3 protein is CASGNSNQPQHF. DNA for the CDR3: TGTGCTAGTGGAAACAGCAATCAGCCCCAGCATTTT.

V and J are TRBV7-3 and TRBJ2-1, with 7 bases fitting TRBD1. V gave up 5 bases and J gave up 4 bases; unmatched junction bases: 8. Germline CDR1 SGHTA, CDR2 FQGTGA. This CDR3 comprises 15 residues. CDR3: CASSPQGSYYNEQFF. In nucleotides, the CDR3 is TGTGCCAGCAGCCCACAGGGGTCCTATTACAATGAGCAGTTCTTC.

V and J are TRBV18 and TRBJ2-3; D is perhaps TRBD1 (6 bases). This CDR3 comprises 19 residues. V shed 3 bases and J shed 1 base, with 23 bases lying between them. Germline loops: CDR1 KGHSH, CDR2 LQKENI. CDR3 residues: CASSPLQGGSEHGTDTQYF. CDR3 DNA: TGTGCCAGCTCACCCCTACAGGGCGGCAGCGAGCATGGCACAGATACGCAGTATTTT.

This clone was picked up one time. The chain employs TRBV7-2 and TRBJ2-5; D possibly corresponds to TRBD1 (5 bases). V lost 2 bases to trimming and J lost 3 bases, with 16 bases between them. The germline V gene has CDR1 SGHTA and CDR2 FQGNSA. The CDR3 covers 16 residues. CDR3 bases: TGTGCCAGCAGCTTACTCGGCGCAGGGAACGAAGAGACCCAGTACTTC. Translating gives CASSLLGAGNEETQYF.

In nucleotides, the CDR3 is TGTGCCAGCAGCCAGAAGGGGACAACCAACAATGAGCAGTTCTTC. Translating gives CASSQKGTTNNEQFF. The rearrangement links TRBV5-4 to TRBJ2-1, with D perhaps TRBD1 (6 bases). CDR3 length: 15 residues. V lost 4 bases, J lost 5 bases, and 16 bases lay in between. CDR1 is SGHNT and CDR2 is YYREEE in the germline V gene (reference sequence).

The chain carries TRBV7-2 and TRBJ2-5, with TRBD1 matching over 11 bases. Trimming removed 10 bases from V and 4 bases from J; junction bases left unmatched: 8. Per germline, CDR1 SGHTA and CDR2 FQGNSA. CDR3 length: 14 amino acids. The CDR3 DNA reads TGTGCCACCCTCGGGACAGGGGGAGGAGAGACCCAGTACTTC. Translating it yields CATLGTGGGETQYF.

The rearrangement links TRBV29-1 to TRBJ2-3; TRBD2 matches 11 bases. Per the germline V gene, CDR1 is SQVTM and CDR2 is ANQGSEA. Trimming took 4 bases from V and 3 from J; bases not matched to a gene: 6. This CDR3 contains 15 residues. CDR3 protein: CSVAQTSGATDTQYF. In DNA form, the CDR3 reads TGCAGCGTTGCTCAGACTAGCGGGGCTACAGATACGCAGTATTTT.

Notes on this clone: A junction boundary mismatches the germline segment, possibly from a read error. This chain connects TRBV7-2 to TRBJ2-5, with 7 positions matching TRBD2. Per germline, CDR1 SGHTA and CDR2 FQGNSA. The CDR3 spans 11 residues. In nucleotides, the CDR3 is TGTGCCAGCAGCCAACAAGCGGGATTGCACTTC. Translation gives CASSQQAGLHF.

The rearrangement uses TRBV7-9 and TRBJ1-1, with D possibly matching TRBD1 (6 bases). Germline lookup yields CDR1 SEHNR and CDR2 FQNEAQ (reference sequence). The CDR3 contains 14 residues. Trimming shortened V by 7 bases and J by 0 bases, and 12 bases separated the two germline ends. DNA of the CDR3: TGTGCCAGCACTAAGACAGGTCTGAACACTGAAGCTTTCTTT. Its translation is CASTKTGLNTEAFF.

CDR3 coding DNA: TGCGCCAGCAGCCCCGCGGGGTATGAGCAGTTCTTC. It encodes CASSPAGYEQFF. The rearrangement joins TRBV4-3 to TRBJ2-1; weak D call: TRBD2 (6 bases). The CDR3 is made up of 12 amino acids. V gave up 4 bases and J gave up 8 bases, with 9 bases separating them. Germline CDR1 LGHNA, CDR2 YSLEER.

This chain joins TRBV2 and TRBJ2-3; possibly TRBD1 for D (6 bases). The germline gives CDR1 SNHLY, CDR2 FYNNEI. V was trimmed by 6 bases and J by 4 bases, leaving 11 bases between them. The CDR3 spans 13 residues. CDR3 region: CASRDSLADTQYF. Here the CDR3 DNA reads TGTGCCAGCAGGGACAGCCTAGCAGATACGCAGTATTTT.

Turning to this clone: Other DNA sequences within the sample encode an identical CDR3. The chain recombines TRBV27 with TRBJ1-6; the match to TRBD1 covers 8 bases. Germline loops: CDR1 MNHEY, CDR2 SMNVEV (reference sequence). The V segment lost 6 bases and the J segment 10 bases; nucleotides outside the gene matches: 8. This CDR3 comprises 14 residues. CDR3 residues: CASRNQGAGSPLHF. CDR3 bases: TGTGCCAGCAGGAACCAGGGGGCAGGATCACCCCTCCACTTT.

The chain couples TRBV5-8 to TRBJ2-1; possibly TRBD2 for D (6 bases). Germline loops: CDR1 SGHTS, CDR2 YDEGEE. CDR3 length: 15 residues. Deletions cut 4 bases from V and 5 bases from J, with 16 bases between. The CDR3 DNA sequence: TGTGCCAGCAGCCCGGAGGGCAGGACCAACAATGAGCAGTTCTTC. Translated: CASSPEGRTNNEQFF.